The clone carrying this TCR beta chain was observed a handful of times. Its antigen remains unidentified. Both 60 Vbeta primers and 13 Jbeta primers went into the PCR. Generated by immunoSEQ multiplex PCR, the TCRdb table keeps only in-frame clones and is missing some. The sample yields approximately 170,000 clones, more than 70% seen once. The sample belongs to a study of cytomegalovirus exposure and HLA in healthy donors. The overall study: Of the donors genotyped, about 390 in all, about 80% fell in the Caucasian-associated ancestry cluster.

CDR3 size: 13 residues. Trimming left V 2 bases short and J 5 bases short, with 6 bases between. Per the germline V gene, CDR1 is MNHEY and CDR2 is SMNVEV (reference sequence). General study points: In an earlier analysis, in several hundred donors, most V segments appeared productive either ~87% or ~30% of the time.

The chain has TRBV27 and TRBJ1-4, with a possible D match to TRBD1 (5 bases). The sample taken for sequencing was PBMCs. The TCR was taken from a woman in her fifties or sixties in good health and CMV-seropositive. The CDR3 region has the DNA TGTGCCAGCAGTTTACGGGGGAATGAAAAACTGTTTTTT. The encoded protein is CASSLRGNEKLFF.